This T cell receptor (beta chain) was sequenced during a study of blood T cells in healthy people across ages. Study overall: About one barcoded beta molecule was captured per two T cells (by template switching).

CDR1 is SGHDT and CDR2 is YYEEEE in the germline V gene. The V and J ends lost 1 base and 6 bases respectively, with 14 bases between them. The CDR3 extends over 15 amino acids. It was with a sample-barcoded 5' primer and a J-beta primer mix that a second PCR of about 6 to 11 cycles was run. TCRdb reanalysed the 5' RACE reads using MiXCR and keeps one entry per CDR3 protein. In the table there are about 970,000 distinct CDR3 sequences, roughly 50% of which are singletons. In terms of origin and age, donors were healthy Caucasian individuals from Russia aged 6 to 90. V and J are TRBV5-6 and TRBJ2-1; D gene unclear. The sequencing sample was made of blood. The TCR comes from a woman aged 55-69 years in good health. The CDR3 reads CASSLRTQKGNEQFF. In DNA form, the CDR3 reads TGTGCCAGCAGCTTGCGGACCCAGAAAGGCAATGAGCAGTTCTTC.